The 20 T cell receptor beta chains in this list originate from one sample, sequenced in a study of tissue-resident memory T cells in lung cancer. The CD8+ T cells were FACS-sorted according to CD103 expression. Unique molecular identifiers were built into the TCR sequencing libraries. A single record per CDR3 protein comes from TCRdb applying MiXCR to the reads. There are 450 to 600 distinct CDR3 sequences in the sample; about a fifth occur only once, and under 50% lies in the top ten. The sequenced sample was CD103- CD8+ T cells from lung tumor tissue. The origin of the receptors is a human donor with treatment-naive lung cancer (subtype not recorded).

This clonotype is categorized as hyperexpanded (1% or more). The rearrangement joins TRBV5-1 to TRBJ1-2, with a tentative D call TRBD1 (6 bases). Trimming took off 3 bases at V and 4 bases at J, with 10 bases between the two ends. Per germline, CDR1 SGHRS and CDR2 YFSETQ. CDR3 length equals 13 residues. The CDR3 sequence is CASSSGHVYGYTF. DNA of the CDR3: TGCGCCAGCAGCTCGGGACACGTCTATGGCTACACCTTC.

This clonotype is termed large. The rearrangement joins TRBV10-3 to TRBJ1-1, with 7 nucleotides matching TRBD1. The CDR3 totals 18 residues. Germline CDR1 reads ENHRY; CDR2 reads SYGVKD. V lost 0 bases, J lost 1 base, and 11 bases stayed unmatched. CDR3 residues: CAISESAPGWTGNTEAFF. The DNA for the CDR3 is TGTGCCATCAGTGAGTCGGCCCCCGGGTGGACAGGGAACACTGAAGCTTTCTTT.

This clonotype ranks as medium-sized. The CDR3 spells CAWSPGTTWLQYF. CDR3 DNA: TGTGCCTGGAGTCCGGGGACTACCTGGTTGCAGTACTTC. The chain recombines TRBV30 with TRBJ2-7; 7 nucleotides align to TRBD2. Looked up from germline, CDR1 is GTSNPN and CDR2 is SVGIG (reference sequence). The V segment lost 2 bases and the J segment 9 bases; nucleotides outside the gene matches: 10. The CDR3 is 13 residues long. Based on the CDR3 plus reference TRBV30 and TRBJ2-7, the full variable domain is SQTIHQWPATLVQPVGSPLSLECTVEGTSNPNLYWYRQAAGRGLQLLFYSVGIGQISSEVPQNLSASRPQDRQFILSSKKLLLSDSGFYLCAWSPGTTWLQYFGPGTRLTVT.

The chain carries TRBV10-3 and TRBJ2-7; D gene unclear. Per germline, CDR1 ENHRY and CDR2 SYGVKD. Trimming left V 5 bases short and J 2 bases short, with 28 bases between. CDR3 length equals 19 residues. The CDR3 loop is CAISQRRSPASRPTYEQYF. In DNA, the CDR3 is TGTGCCATCAGTCAACGTAGAAGTCCGGCGAGTCGACCCACCTACGAGCAGTACTTC.

In its sample, this clonotype is large. The chain employs TRBV5-6 and TRBJ1-4, with 11 bases fitting TRBD1. CDR3 size: 16 residues. Trimming took 3 bases from V and 5 from J; bases not matched to a gene: 6. The V gene's germline CDR1 is SGHDT and CDR2 YYEEEE. The CDR3 region is CASSSGTGGKNEKLFF. The CDR3 nucleotides read TGTGCCAGCAGCTCCGGGACAGGGGGTAAAAATGAAAAACTGTTTTTT.

On this clonotype: A read error is likely here: a far larger clone is one base away. The genes are TRBV4-1 and TRBJ2-2; D might be TRBD1 (6 bases). Germline values: CDR1 MGHRA, CDR2 YSYEKL. Trimming took 2 bases from V and 4 from J, leaving 14 bases between them. The CDR3 runs 16 residues. CDR3 nucleotides: TGCGCCAGCAGCCAAAACAGGGATCTCAGCACCGGGGAGCTGTTTTTT. It translates to CASSQNRDLSTGELFF.

This clonotype rates as large. This chain joins TRBV12-3 or TRBV12-4 and TRBJ2-2; a weak D match, TRBD2 (5 bases). V lost 3 bases and J 13 bases, leaving 18 bases between the germline ends. This CDR3 is 14 amino acids long. The CDR3 protein is CASSLGYGGAGLFF. In DNA, the CDR3 is TGTGCCAGCAGTTTGGGTTACGGAGGTGCAGGGCTGTTTTTT.

The V gene is TRBV19, the J gene TRBJ1-5; D unresolved. V dropped 7 bases and J dropped 0 bases, with 13 bases sitting between them. Germline CDR1 reads LNHDA; CDR2 reads SQIVND (reference sequence). The CDR3 spans 15 residues. CDR3 sequence (DNA): TGTGCCAGTACCGGTGGCGGGTATAGCAATCAGCCCCAGCATTTT. Translation gives CASTGGGYSNQPQHF.

The CDR3 sequence: CASSSKSRGRDYGYTF. The CDR3, as DNA: TGTGCCAGCAGCTCGAAGAGCAGGGGTCGGGACTATGGCTACACCTTC. The gene calls are TRBV5-4 and TRBJ1-2, with D possibly being TRBD1 (6 bases). Per the germline V gene, CDR1 is SGHNT and CDR2 is YYREEE (reference sequence). The CDR3 sequence is 16 residues long. Trimming took 3 bases from V and 3 from J, leaving 18 bases between them.

As for this clonotype: The likely explanation is a read error, given a far larger clone one base away. DNA of the CDR3: TGTGCCAGCAGCTCGTTCGGGATACCTTCAGGGACCCAGTACTTC. Translated: CASSSFGIPSGTQYF. The gene calls are TRBV6-2 or TRBV6-3 and TRBJ2-3, with a possible D match to TRBD2 (5 bases). The last part of the DNA fits TRBJ2-5 better; the J call may be wrong. This CDR3 comprises 15 residues. The germline gives CDR1 MNHEY, CDR2 SVGEGT.

By share, this clonotype ranks as large. The chain couples TRBV12-3 or TRBV12-4 to TRBJ2-2, with 10 bases lining up with TRBD1. There are 19 residues in the CDR3. The trim removed 7 bases at V and 4 bases at J, leaving 18 bases unmatched. In DNA form, the CDR3 reads TGTGCCAGCAACGCGCGCGGCCTTTCGGGACAGGGGCCCACCGGGGAGCTGTTTTTT. This codes for CASNARGLSGQGPTGELFF.

This clonotype qualifies as large. The V gene is TRBV6-2 or TRBV6-3, the J gene TRBJ2-7, with 7 bases matching TRBD1. Losses at the gene ends were 10 bases for V and 0 bases for J; bases not matched to a gene: 15. CDR1 and CDR2 (germline): MNHEY, SVGEGT. This CDR3 has 16 residues. This CDR3 reads CAITPGPGQSSYEQYF. Here the CDR3 DNA reads TGTGCCATCACTCCCGGACCGGGACAGAGCTCCTACGAGCAGTACTTC.

J is TRBJ2-3 and V is TRBV15, with D unresolved. Germline CDR1 is LNHNV and CDR2 is YYDKDF (reference sequence). V lost 3 bases, J lost 1 base, and 5 bases lay in between. There are 13 residues in the CDR3. CDR3 coding DNA: TGTGCCACCAGCAGCTACGGCACAGATACGCAGTATTTT. The encoded protein is CATSSYGTDTQYF. Together with reference TRBV15 and TRBJ2-3, the CDR3 gives the full variable domain: DAMVIQNPRYQVTQFGKPVTLSCSQTLNHNVMYWYQQKSSQAPKLLFHYYDKDFNNEADTPDNFQSRRPNTSFCFLDIRSPGLGDTAMYLCATSSYGTDTQYFGPGTRLTVL.

This clonotype was seen a handful of times. The rearrangement links TRBV12-3 or TRBV12-4 to TRBJ2-3, with 8 bases matching TRBD2. The CDR3 is 15 amino acids. V lost 7 bases and J lost 4; bases outside the gene matches: 10. The CDR3 DNA reads TGTGCCAGCACTAAAAGAAGCGGGAGCGCAGATACGCAGTATTTT. As protein: CASTKRSGSADTQYF.

This clonotype was seen more than once but under ten times. J is TRBJ2-1 and V is TRBV30; 9 nucleotides align to TRBD2. With V trimmed by 0 bases and J by 6 bases, 9 bases remained unmatched. In germline, CDR1 is GTSNPN, CDR2 SVGIG (reference sequence). The CDR3 contains 16 residues. The chain's CDR3 is CAWSVAAGGPSNEQFF. In DNA form, the CDR3 reads TGTGCCTGGAGTGTGGCGGCGGGAGGGCCAAGCAATGAGCAGTTCTTC. The full variable domain, its missing parts supplied by reference TRBV30 and TRBJ2-1, is SQTIHQWPATLVQPVGSPLSLECTVEGTSNPNLYWYRQAAGRGLQLLFYSVGIGQISSEVPQNLSASRPQDRQFILSSKKLLLSDSGFYLCAWSVAAGGPSNEQFFGPGTRLTVL.

This clonotype counts as large. This chain joins TRBV19 and TRBJ1-4; no clear D gene. CDR3 length: 15 residues. The V end lost 3 bases, the J end lost 0 bases, and 8 bases lay between the germline ends. Germline lookup yields CDR1 LNHDA and CDR2 SQIVND (reference sequence). DNA of the CDR3: TGTGCCAGTAGTATCCGGCAAGCAACTAATGAAAAACTGTTTTTT. It encodes CASSIRQATNEKLFF.

This clonotype was seen only a few times. The V and J genes are TRBV7-3 and TRBJ2-7, with a possible D match to TRBD1 (5 bases). Trimming left V 5 bases short and J 0 bases short, with 14 bases between. Germline CDR1 and CDR2: SGHTA and FQGTGA. The CDR3 runs 15 residues. The CDR3 nucleotides are TGTGCCAGCAGCCCATCACAGGTGGTCTCCTACGAGCAGTACTTC. Encoded protein: CASSPSQVVSYEQYF.

By proportion, this clonotype is large. J is TRBJ2-1 and V is TRBV14; 15 positions agree with TRBD2. With V trimmed by 0 bases and J by 9 bases, 12 bases remained unmatched. The germline gives CDR1 SGHDN, CDR2 FVKESK. The CDR3 is 19 residues long. This CDR3 is CASSQDWGTSGGSWSEQFF. CDR3 DNA sequence: TGTGCCAGCAGCCAAGATTGGGGGACTAGCGGGGGGTCTTGGAGTGAGCAGTTCTTC.

By sample fraction, this clonotype is large (0.1 to 1%). The rearrangement links TRBV11-1 to TRBJ2-1; perhaps TRBD2 as D (5 bases). The germline gives CDR1 SGHAT, CDR2 FQDESV (reference sequence). The CDR3 has 13 amino acids. V lost 4 bases and J 8 bases, leaving 12 bases between the germline ends. CDR3 amino acids: CASSSPLGDEQFF. Written as DNA, the CDR3 is TGTGCCAGCAGCTCGCCACTAGGTGATGAGCAGTTCTTC.

This clonotype was picked up a small number of times. The chain recombines TRBV6-6 with TRBJ1-1, with D unclear. Trimming left V 4 bases short and J 7 bases short, with 19 bases between. The germline V gene encodes CDR1 MNHNY and CDR2 SVGAGI (reference sequence). The CDR3 is 15 amino acids. The CDR3 region is CASSFQLGGQYEAFF. The DNA for the CDR3 is TGTGCCAGCAGTTTTCAGTTGGGAGGGCAGTATGAAGCTTTCTTT.